Listed here are 2 T cell receptor beta chains from one sample, sequenced in a study of blood T cell repertoires in COVID-19. TCRdb's copy holds only in-frame clones and misses some; the assay was immunoSEQ multiplex PCR. This table holds 86,000 or so clones, around four fifths found once. Input material: peripheral blood. The receptors stem from a man aged 65-85 years with acute or convalescent COVID-19.

This chain uses TRBV20-1 with TRBJ2-1; 8 bases line up with TRBD2. The CDR3 consists of 13 residues. The V and J ends lost 3 bases and 6 bases, in that order; junction bases with no gene match: 4. Germline V gives CDR1 DFQATT, CDR2 SNEGSKA (reference sequence). The CDR3 loop reads CSASPSGSNEQFF. The DNA for the CDR3 is TGCAGTGCTAGTCCTAGCGGGTCCAATGAGCAGTTCTTC.

The genes are TRBV2 and TRBJ1-4; a possible D gene is TRBD1 (6 bases). Between the trimmed V and J ends, which lost 6 bases and 7 bases, there was a span of 15 bases. This CDR3 has 14 amino acids. Per the germline V gene, CDR1 is SNHLY and CDR2 is FYNNEI. CDR3 amino acids: CASREQGSSEKLFF. CDR3 in DNA: TGTGCCAGCAGGGAACAGGGATCAAGTGAAAAACTGTTTTTT.